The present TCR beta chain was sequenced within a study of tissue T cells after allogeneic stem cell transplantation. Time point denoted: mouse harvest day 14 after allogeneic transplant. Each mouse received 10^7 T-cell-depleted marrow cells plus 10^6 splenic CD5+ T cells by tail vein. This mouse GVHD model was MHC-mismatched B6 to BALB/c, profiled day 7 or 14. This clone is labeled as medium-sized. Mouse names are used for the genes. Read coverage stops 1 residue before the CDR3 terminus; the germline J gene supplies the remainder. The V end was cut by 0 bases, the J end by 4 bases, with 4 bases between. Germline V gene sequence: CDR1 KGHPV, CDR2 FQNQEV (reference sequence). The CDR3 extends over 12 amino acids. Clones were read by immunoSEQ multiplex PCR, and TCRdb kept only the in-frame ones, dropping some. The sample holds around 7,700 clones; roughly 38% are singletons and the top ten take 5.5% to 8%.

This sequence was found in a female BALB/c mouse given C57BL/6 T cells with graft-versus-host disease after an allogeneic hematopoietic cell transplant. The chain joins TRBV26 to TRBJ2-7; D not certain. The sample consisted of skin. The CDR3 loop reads CASSLSTYEQYF. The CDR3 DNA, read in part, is TGTGCCAGCAGTCTGTCGACGTATGAACAGTAC.